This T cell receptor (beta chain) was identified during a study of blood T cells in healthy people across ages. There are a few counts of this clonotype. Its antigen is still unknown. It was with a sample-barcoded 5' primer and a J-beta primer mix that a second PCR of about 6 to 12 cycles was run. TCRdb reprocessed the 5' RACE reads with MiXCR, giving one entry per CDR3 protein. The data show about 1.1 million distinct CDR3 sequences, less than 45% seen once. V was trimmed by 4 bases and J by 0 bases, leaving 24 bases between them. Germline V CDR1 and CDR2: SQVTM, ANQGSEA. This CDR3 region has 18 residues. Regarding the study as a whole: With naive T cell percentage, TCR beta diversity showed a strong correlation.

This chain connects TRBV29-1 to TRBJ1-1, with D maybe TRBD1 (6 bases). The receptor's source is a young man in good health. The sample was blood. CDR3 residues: CSVGPRTGIAFMNTEAFF. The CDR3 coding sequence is TGCAGCGTTGGGCCCCGCACAGGGATAGCGTTCATGAACACTGAAGCTTTCTTT.